The rows below give T cell receptor beta chains drawn from one sample of a study of T cells in Graves' hyperthyroidism and ophthalmopathy. Using its own MiXCR run on the multiplex PCR reads, TCRdb lists one record per CDR3 protein. The data contain 450,000 to 550,000 distinct CDR3 sequences, about 24% of them singletons. Source material: blood. These receptors all stem from a woman aged 30 to 39 with Graves' ophthalmopathy. Both conserved end residues are part of each CDR3. The D gene is left open where the match is weak. A row's size may be missing; if present it is once, few, many or a size class.

cdr3_nt cdr3_aa clone_size d_call j_call v_call
TGCGCCAGTCGGCTTTACCTGACTAGCGGGGGGACCGGGGAGCTGTTTTTT CASRLYLTSGGTGELFF few TRBD2 TRBJ2-2 TRBV4-3
TGTGCCAGCAGCCTCAGGTCGGAGGAGACCCAGTACTTC CASSLRSEETQYF many - TRBJ2-5 TRBV6-1
TGTGCCAGCAGCCTTAGCCCGACAGGGGAGGGAAAGAACACTGAAGCTTTCTTT CASSLSPTGEGKNTEAFF - TRBD1 TRBJ1-1 TRBV9
TGTGCCAGCAGTTATATACAGGTATCCAATCAGCCCCAGCATTTT CASSYIQVSNQPQHF many - TRBJ1-5 TRBV28
TGTGCCAGCAGTTTCACGACAGGGGGCTACACCTTC CASSFTTGGYTF - TRBD1 TRBJ1-2 TRBV12-3/TRBV12-4
TGTGCCAGCAGCCAAGTAGCGGGCTACGAGCAGTACTTC CASSQVAGYEQYF once TRBD2 TRBJ2-7 TRBV14
TGTGCCAGCAGTTTATGGACGGGAGCGACCTACGAGCAGTACTTC CASSLWTGATYEQYF few - TRBJ2-7 TRBV28
TGTGCCAGTTCGAACAGGAATTCACCCCTCCACTTT CASSNRNSPLHF - - TRBJ1-6 TRBV19
TGTGCCAGCAGCCAAGATGGGAATGAGCAGTTCTTC CASSQDGNEQFF few - TRBJ2-1 TRBV4-2
TGTGCCAGCAGTGAGGAAGGGACTATCTACGAGCAGTACTTC CASSEEGTIYEQYF few TRBD2 TRBJ2-7 TRBV6-1
TGTGCCAGCAGCTGGGGGTCTGGGGGCTTGGAGACCCAGTACTTC CASSWGSGGLETQYF many - TRBJ2-5 TRBV11-3
TGTGCCAGCAGTTACCGCGGGCGCGGGACAGGACCCTACGAGCAGTACTTC CASSYRGRGTGPYEQYF many TRBD1 TRBJ2-7 TRBV6-5
TGTGCCAGCCAAGCCGGGCCCTATTATTCACCCCTCCACTTT CASQAGPYYSPLHF few - TRBJ1-6 TRBV28
TGTGCCAGCAGTGAAGGCTCAGGGGGACAAGAGACCCAGTACTTC CASSEGSGGQETQYF - TRBD1 TRBJ2-5 TRBV6-4
TGCAGTGCTAGAGAACCGGGAGAATCAAATCAGCCCCAGCATTTT CSAREPGESNQPQHF - - TRBJ1-5 TRBV20-1
TGTGCCAGCACGAGGGACAGGGGCGAGCAGTACTTC CASTRDRGEQYF many TRBD1 TRBJ2-7 TRBV6-1
TGTGCCAGCTCACCTCAGGGAGGGGTTCAGCCCCAGCATTTT CASSPQGGVQPQHF many - TRBJ1-5 TRBV18